The 19 T cell receptor beta chains reported below all come from one sample, sequenced in a study of cytomegalovirus exposure and HLA in healthy donors. Primers: 60 Vbeta forward and 13 Jbeta reverse. Profiling relied on immunoSEQ multiplex PCR, and the TCRdb table lists in-frame clones only, not all of them. This table holds some 130,000 clones, 66% found once. Sequenced input: PBMCs. Receptors originate from a human donor in good health.

A few counts support this clone. The chain joins TRBV5-5 to TRBJ2-7; TRBD1 aligns across 10 bases. The CDR3 covers 16 residues. Germline CDR1 reads SGHKS; CDR2 reads YYEKEE (reference sequence). The V gene end was trimmed by 4 bases and the J gene end by 6 bases; junction bases not matched to a gene: 13. The CDR3 nucleotides read TGTGCCAGCAGCCCCCACACCGGGACAGGGGCCTTCGAGCAGTACTTC. It encodes CASSPHTGTGAFEQYF. The whole variable domain, remainder taken from reference TRBV5-5 and TRBJ2-7, is DAGVTQSPTHLIKTRGQQVTLRCSPISGHKSVSWYQQVLGQGPQFIFQYYEKEERGRGNFPDRFSARQFPNYSSELNVNALLLGDSALYLCASSPHTGTGAFEQYFGPGTRLTVT.

Only a few counts were recorded for this clone. The chain couples TRBV5-6 to TRBJ1-2; 9 bases align to TRBD1. The CDR3 runs to 14 residues. From germline, CDR1 is SGHDT and CDR2 YYEEEE. Germline trimming cut 5 bases from V and 6 bases from J; bases unmatched to any gene: 8. Written as DNA, the CDR3 is TGTGCCAGCAGACTCCCGGGACAGGGAAATGGCTACACCTTC. Translating it yields CASRLPGQGNGYTF.

This clone turned up a few times. The chain uses TRBV18 and TRBJ2-7; D is unclear. The CDR3 has 14 amino acids. The germline V and J ends were trimmed by 0 bases and 3 bases, with 9 bases remaining between them. The V gene's germline CDR1 is KGHSH and CDR2 LQKENI. In nucleotides, the CDR3 is TGTGCCAGCTCACCACCGTATTCCGTCTACGAGCAGTACTTC. Protein: CASSPPYSVYEQYF.

This chain uses TRBV15 with TRBJ1-1; 9 bases are shared with TRBD1. There are 14 residues in the CDR3. The germline gives CDR1 LNHNV, CDR2 YYDKDF (reference sequence). V shed 4 bases and J 3 bases; nucleotides not matched to a gene: 3. The CDR3 loop is CATSTRQGDTEAFF. The CDR3 DNA reads as TGTGCCACCAGCACTCGACAGGGGGACACTGAAGCTTTCTTT.

The J gene is TRBJ2-5, the V gene TRBV14; D ambiguous. Germline CDR1 is SGHDN and CDR2 is FVKESK. V was clipped by 0 bases and J by 5 bases, with 13 bases between them. The CDR3 sequence is 15 residues long. The CDR3 spells CASSQDLPPLETQYF. The CDR3 DNA follows: TGTGCCAGCAGCCAAGATCTTCCCCCCCTTGAGACCCAGTACTTC.

This clone was recorded only once. The gene calls are TRBV19 and TRBJ1-2; D remains unclear. CDR1 is LNHDA, CDR2 SQIVND, per germline (reference sequence). The CDR3 is made up of 14 amino acids. Trimming removed 3 bases from V and 1 base from J, with 9 bases in between. The CDR3: CASSMGRFNYGYTF. DNA for the CDR3: TGTGCCAGTAGTATGGGCAGGTTTAACTATGGCTACACCTTC. Looking up the rest from reference TRBV19 and TRBJ1-2 gives the full variable domain: DGGITQSPKYLFRKEGQNVTLSCEQNLNHDAMYWYRQDPGQGLRLIYYSQIVNDFQKGDIAEGYSVSREKKESFPLTVTSAQKNPTAFYLCASSMGRFNYGYTFGSGTRLTVV.

The CDR3 loop is CASGRGQGSYEQYF. The CDR3 DNA sequence: TGTGCCAGCGGCAGAGGACAGGGATCCTACGAGCAGTACTTC. The V and J genes are TRBV2 and TRBJ2-7; 8 bases match TRBD1. From germline, CDR1 is SNHLY and CDR2 FYNNEI. Unmatched junction bases numbered 7, after V lost 8 bases and J lost 1 base. The CDR3 covers 14 residues.

The rearrangement links TRBV2 to TRBJ1-5, with D perhaps TRBD1 (5 bases). V was trimmed by 1 base and J by 6 bases, leaving 10 bases between them. From germline, CDR1 is SNHLY and CDR2 FYNNEI. CDR3 length: 14 residues. For the CDR3, the DNA is TGTGCCAGCAGTGAAGGGGGAGGGGTTCAGCCCCAGCATTTT. It encodes CASSEGGGVQPQHF.

This clone was picked up one time. The chain couples TRBV6-5 to TRBJ2-7, with 7 bases lining up with TRBD1. This CDR3 is 15 amino acids long. The germline CDR1 and CDR2 sequences are MNHEY and SVGAGI. Trimming at V came to 6 bases and at J to 4 bases, leaving 12 bases not matched to a gene. CDR3 amino acids: CASRRRIDREYEQYF. Here the CDR3 DNA reads TGTGCCAGCAGACGACGGATCGACAGGGAGTACGAGCAGTACTTC.

The J gene is TRBJ1-5, the V gene TRBV2; maybe TRBD1 (6 bases). V lost 7 bases, J lost 3 bases, and 16 bases lay in between. CDR1 SNHLY and CDR2 FYNNEI come from the germline V gene. CDR3 length equals 15 residues. CDR3 loop: CASTVRQGLNQPQHF. CDR3 nucleotide sequence: TGTGCCAGCACGGTACGCCAGGGGCTCAATCAGCCCCAGCATTTT.

This rearrangement joins TRBV7-6 to TRBJ2-5; 7 nucleotides agree with TRBD2. V lost 3 bases and J lost 4; bases outside the gene matches: 14. CDR1 and CDR2 (germline): SGHVS, FNYEAQ. CDR3 length: 17 residues. The CDR3 sequence is CASSLRGRAAFPETQYF. CDR3 nucleotide sequence: TGTGCCAGCAGCTTGCGAGGGAGGGCGGCCTTTCCAGAGACCCAGTACTTC.

The V call is TRBV6-5, the J call TRBJ2-1, with TRBD2 as a possible D gene (6 bases). The CDR3 runs 15 residues. Looked up from germline, CDR1 is MNHEY and CDR2 is SVGAGI. Trimming stripped 6 bases from V and 8 bases from J, with 20 bases between. The CDR3 protein is CASSQHGTSADEQFF. In DNA form, the CDR3 reads TGTGCCAGCAGCCAGCACGGGACTTCGGCGGATGAGCAGTTCTTC.

V is TRBV14 and J is TRBJ1-4; tentatively, D is TRBD1 (6 bases). CDR3 length equals 15 residues. Germline CDR1 reads SGHDN; CDR2 reads FVKESK. Trimming cost V 0 bases and J 11 bases, with 16 bases left between them. The CDR3 DNA sequence: TGTGCCAGCAGCCAAGATATTTGGGGGCAGGGGAAACTGTTTTTT. It yields the protein CASSQDIWGQGKLFF.

This chain joins TRBV7-2 and TRBJ2-7; 11 positions match TRBD2. The CDR3 consists of 15 residues. V gave up 2 bases and J gave up 7 bases; unmatched junction bases: 7. The germline V gene has CDR1 SGHTA and CDR2 FQGNSA. The DNA for the CDR3 is TGTGCCAGCAGCTTATTAGCGGGAGGGCAGAGGGAGCAGTACTTC. It translates to CASSLLAGGQREQYF. The complete variable domain, with remaining parts taken from reference TRBV7-2 and TRBJ2-7, reads GAGVSQSPSNKVTEKGKDVELRCDPISGHTALYWYRQSLGQGLEFLIYFQGNSAPDKSGLPSDRFSAERTGGSVSTLTIQRTQQEDSAVYLCASSLLAGGQREQYFGPGTRLTVT.

The V call is TRBV5-1, the J call TRBJ2-7; no clear D gene. Trimming removed 0 bases from V and 4 bases from J, with 26 bases in between. Germline-derived CDR1 and CDR2 are SGHRS and YFSETQ. This CDR3 is 19 amino acids long. CDR3 sequence: CASSLAIYPFPPVIYEQYF. The CDR3 DNA reads as TGCGCCAGCAGCTTGGCCATTTATCCTTTTCCCCCAGTTATATACGAGCAGTACTTC.

V is TRBV7-9 and J is TRBJ2-3, with 13 bases identical to TRBD2. CDR1 and CDR2 from the germline V gene are SEHNR and FQNEAQ (reference sequence). The CDR3 is 19 amino acids. After removal of 5 bases from V and 5 bases from J, the junction contained 16 bases not matched to a gene. This CDR3 is CASSATTATSGRALDTQYF. In DNA, the CDR3 is TGTGCCAGCAGCGCGACTACGGCAACTAGCGGGAGGGCATTAGATACGCAGTATTTT.

This clone was counted once. V and J are TRBV7-8 and TRBJ2-7; the D gene is possibly TRBD2 (6 bases). This CDR3 spans 19 amino acids. Germline V gene sequence: CDR1 SGHVS, CDR2 FQNEAQ. V was cut by 4 bases and J by 4 bases, with 29 bases left in between. This CDR3 reads CASSSYGGLSTYLFYEQYF. The CDR3 region has the DNA TGTGCCAGCAGCTCGTATGGGGGACTTTCAACTTATCTATTTTACGAGCAGTACTTC.

The chain recombines TRBV11-2 with TRBJ2-3, with TRBD2 identical over 7 bases. V lost 3 bases and J lost 0; bases outside the gene matches: 6. Germline V gene data show CDR1 as SGHAT and CDR2 as FQNNGV. There are 16 residues in the CDR3. The CDR3 region is CASSLRELASTDTQYF. In DNA form, the CDR3 reads TGTGCCAGCAGCTTGAGGGAACTAGCGAGCACAGATACGCAGTATTTT. Filled out from reference TRBV11-2 and TRBJ2-3, the complete variable domain reads EAGVAQSPRYKIIEKRQSVAFWCNPISGHATLYWYQQILGQGPKLLIQFQNNGVVDDSQLPKDRFSAERLKGVDSTLKIQPAKLEDSAVYLCASSLRELASTDTQYFGPGTRLTVL.

This clone occurred a few times. The CDR3 DNA is TGTGCCAGCGCGACGGGAGGAGCGAACACCGGGGAGCTGTTTTTT. It is translated as CASATGGANTGELFF. The chain couples TRBV5-4 to TRBJ2-2; the match to TRBD2 covers 7 bases. After removal of 7 bases from V and 0 bases from J, the junction contained 6 bases not matched to a gene. The CDR3 has 15 amino acids. Per germline, CDR1 SGHNT and CDR2 YYREEE (reference sequence).